The 19 T cell receptor beta chains presented below share a single source sample, sequenced in a study of cytomegalovirus exposure and HLA in healthy donors. The PCR made use of 60 Vbeta and 13 Jbeta primers. Only in-frame clones appear in the TCRdb table, and some are missing; sequencing was by immunoSEQ multiplex PCR. The sample consists of under 150,000 clones, over 70% of them appearing once. Sequenced input: PBMCs. These receptors were obtained from a middle-aged woman in good health and CMV-seronegative.

The chain couples TRBV13 to TRBJ2-2; no definite D call. This CDR3 is 13 amino acids long. The germline V gene encodes CDR1 PRHDT and CDR2 FYEKMQ (reference sequence). Trimming removed 4 bases at V and 5 bases at J, with 8 bases between. CDR3 DNA sequence: TGTGCCAGCAGCTCCCAGGAAACCGGGGAGCTGTTTTTT. This codes for CASSSQETGELFF.

CDR3 DNA: TGTGCCAGCAGCTTAGGGAGGGATGAGCAGTTCTTC. Translation: CASSLGRDEQFF. V usage is TRBV7-9 and J usage is TRBJ2-1; a possible D gene is TRBD2 (6 bases). CDR1 is SEHNR, CDR2 FQNEAQ, per germline (reference sequence). The CDR3 extends over 12 amino acids. Deletions cut 1 base from V and 8 bases from J, with 6 bases between.

This chain uses TRBV6-1 with TRBJ2-7; D uncertain. The CDR3 totals 14 residues. The V end was cut by 4 bases, the J end by 5 bases, with 15 bases between. Germline CDR1 MNHNS, CDR2 SASEGT. The CDR3 sequence is CASSGLNSVNEQYF. CDR3 nucleotides: TGTGCCAGCAGTGGACTTAATTCAGTCAACGAGCAGTACTTC.

The chain is built from TRBV19 and TRBJ1-6; D not certain. V was clipped by 2 bases and J by 0 bases, with 5 bases between them. Germline V gene data show CDR1 as LNHDA and CDR2 as SQIVND (reference sequence). The CDR3 sequence is 15 residues long. CDR3 protein: CASSILSSYNSPLHF. The CDR3 DNA reads as TGTGCCAGTAGTATATTGAGCTCCTATAATTCACCCCTCCACTTT.

This clone was recorded a few times. This chain connects TRBV6-1 to TRBJ2-7; 9 bases match TRBD1. V was clipped by 10 bases and J by 7 bases; unmatched bases: 11. The CDR3 consists of 13 residues. CDR1 and CDR2 from the germline V gene are MNHNS and SASEGT. The CDR3 nucleotides read TGTGCCACTAAGACCGGGACAGGGAGGGAGCAGTACTTC. Translation: CATKTGTGREQYF.

CDR3 coding DNA: TGTGCCAGCAGCCCCCCTGGGGACGGGACTAGCGTTTTACATACGCAGTATTTT. Its translation: CASSPPGDGTSVLHTQYF. The rearrangement joins TRBV5-4 to TRBJ2-3, with TRBD2 matching 10 bases. Germline V gene sequence: CDR1 SGHNT, CDR2 YYREEE (reference sequence). After removal of 4 bases from V and 7 bases from J, the junction contained 18 bases not matched to a gene. The CDR3 totals 18 residues.

As regards this clone: The junction departs from germline at one end; a sequencing error may be responsible. This sequence joins TRBV6-5 and TRBJ2-4; 7 nucleotides match TRBD2. The germline CDR1 and CDR2 sequences are MNHEY and SVGAGI. The CDR3 totals 15 residues. Written as DNA, the CDR3 is TGTGCCAGCAAGGGGTCGAGCGCGGGGGTGAACAGTCAGTACTTC. Its translation: CASKGSSAGVNSQYF.

The chain links TRBV11-3 to TRBJ2-2; 7 positions agree with TRBD2. This CDR3 region has 13 residues. The J segment lost 5 bases and the V segment lost 7 bases, leaving 4 bases of the junction unmatched. CDR1 is SGHNT and CDR2 is YENEEA in the germline V gene. For the CDR3, the DNA is TGTGCCAGCATGAGGGGAGGGACCGGGGAGCTGTTTTTT. It is translated as CASMRGGTGELFF.

This clone is a singleton in its sample. The chain links TRBV28 to TRBJ1-2; D unresolved. In germline, CDR1 is MDHEN, CDR2 SYDVKM. This CDR3 spans 14 amino acids. V lost 6 bases, J lost 0 bases, and 11 bases lay in between. This CDR3 reads CASSQGGSNYGYTF. In nucleotides, the CDR3 is TGTGCCAGCAGCCAAGGCGGGTCTAACTATGGCTACACCTTC.

This sequence joins TRBV10-1 and TRBJ2-5; D is possibly TRBD2 (5 bases). Germline V lookup: CDR1 WNHNN, CDR2 SYGVQD (reference sequence). The CDR3 covers 14 residues. The ends were cut back, 5 bases at V and 2 bases at J, with 12 bases in the middle. The CDR3 sequence is CASSLGSGQETQYF. CDR3 in DNA: TGCGCCAGCAGTTTGGGGTCGGGGCAAGAGACCCAGTACTTC.

The chain has TRBV28 and TRBJ2-7, with D tentatively TRBD1 (6 bases). The V end was cut by 5 bases, the J end by 3 bases, with 14 bases between. The CDR3 covers 14 residues. Germline assignment: CDR1 MDHEN and CDR2 SYDVKM. In DNA, the CDR3 is TGTGCCAGCAGTCCCAGGGGATCCTACTACGAGCAGTACTTC. This translates into CASSPRGSYYEQYF.

The V gene is TRBV1, the J gene TRBJ1-5; the table calls TRBD1, which could not be checked here. TRBV1 counts as a pseudogene. CDR3 length equals 16 residues. The CDR3 reads CTSSRGRDSEGQPQHF. The CDR3, as DNA: TGCACCAGCAGCCGGGGAAGGGACAGCGAGGGCCAGCCCCAGCATTTT.

The chain links TRBV18 to TRBJ2-2; the match to TRBD2 covers 8 bases. CDR1 is KGHSH and CDR2 is LQKENI in the germline V gene. CDR3 length equals 16 residues. Trimming removed 1 base from V and 3 bases from J; junction bases left unmatched: 4. The CDR3 bases are TGTGCCAGCTCACCACTCCTTAGCGGGGACACCGGGGAGCTGTTTTTT. As protein: CASSPLLSGDTGELFF.

The chain carries TRBV2 and TRBJ1-4, with 7 nucleotides matching TRBD1. V lost 6 bases and J lost 5; bases outside the gene matches: 6. The CDR3 loop spans 14 amino acids. CDR1 and CDR2 (germline): SNHLY, FYNNEI. Here the CDR3 reads CASRETGPNEKLFF. In DNA, the CDR3 is TGTGCCAGCAGGGAGACAGGGCCCAATGAAAAACTGTTTTTT.

This clone showed up just a few times. The CDR3 DNA reads as TGTGCCAGCAGCTTAGCCCCAGGATCACCCCTCCACTTT. Amino acids: CASSLAPGSPLHF. The chain couples TRBV7-6 to TRBJ1-6; unclear D gene. Trimming cost V 0 bases and J 10 bases, with 7 bases left between them. Germline loops: CDR1 SGHVS, CDR2 FNYEAQ. CDR3 size: 13 residues.

This clone has a handful of counts. In DNA form, the CDR3 reads TGCGCCAGCAGCGGAACTAGCGGGGGGTCCTTAAGCACAGATACGCAGTATTTT. Translation gives CASSGTSGGSLSTDTQYF. The rearrangement joins TRBV5-1 to TRBJ2-3, with 12 nucleotides matching TRBD2. V lost 4 bases to trimming and J lost 0 bases; unmatched junction nucleotides: 9. This CDR3 region has 18 residues. The germline CDR1 and CDR2 sequences are SGHRS and YFSETQ.

In regard to this clone: Relative to the germline gene, one junction end is altered; a read error may explain this. The chain carries TRBV6-1 and TRBJ2-6; weak D call: TRBD1 (5 bases). The CDR3 consists of 19 residues. Germline values: CDR1 MNHNS, CDR2 SASEGT. The CDR3 here is CASSERVLETKSGANGLTF. Here the CDR3 DNA reads TGTGCCAGCAGTGAAAGGGTCTTGGAGACAAAGTCTGGGGCCAACGGCCTGACTTTC.

This chain uses TRBV5-6 with TRBJ1-1, with 8 nucleotides matching TRBD1. Trimming took 0 bases from V and 7 from J; bases not matched to a gene: 8. Germline lookup yields CDR1 SGHDT and CDR2 YYEEEE. This CDR3 has 15 residues. CDR3 in DNA: TGTGCCAGCAGCTTGGAGTCAGGGGGCTATGGTGAAGCTTTCTTT. This gives the protein CASSLESGGYGEAFF.

The chain links TRBV2 to TRBJ1-4; D possibly corresponds to TRBD1 (5 bases). V dropped 6 bases and J dropped 4 bases, with 18 bases sitting between them. Germline-derived CDR1 and CDR2 are SNHLY and FYNNEI. CDR3 length equals 16 residues. CDR3 DNA sequence: TGTGCCAGCAGCTATGGGGGAGGGCTTGTTAATGAAAAACTGTTTTTT. This translates into CASSYGGGLVNEKLFF.